This T cell receptor beta chain was sequenced for a study of post-analysis software for immune sequencing data (dated by TCRdb to 2015 to 2017). Regarding the complete study: Relapsing-remitting, secondary progressive and progressive-relapsing multiple sclerosis were recorded as disease courses, and subtype annotation was lacking for some patients. Patient repertoires were compared against roughly 10 previously published healthy control repertoires from donors aged roughly 6 to 28 years. A subset of samples was prepared in parallel using single-end sample barcoding, then pooled and co-amplified after Illumina adapter ligation. Points the paper makes about the study in general: The multiple sclerosis patient group was slightly younger than the control group. Patients showed significantly higher frequencies than controls for a handful of TRBV segments, among them TRBV5-6, TRBV5-1 and TRBV20-1. Strong co-clustering of samples prepared in the same batch was shown by direct clustering with F measure, prompting a batch-effect correction. Significantly lower normalized Chao1 diversity was found in multiple sclerosis patients than in controls, suggesting substantial peripheral T-cell clonal expansion.

With respect to this clonotype: Its recognized antigen is unknown. No much larger clone is present one base from it, and per-base qualities are unavailable.

The CDR3 holds 14 amino acids from the cysteine to the phenylalanine. CDR3 DNA is the only sequence kept; it has 42 bases, read in frame from the first base. According to the germline V gene (reference sequence), CDR1 reads DFQATT and CDR2 reads SNEGSKA. V is shortened by 0 bases, J by 4 bases, and the region joining them spans 12 bases. Library preparation used PCR. The data were produced on an Illumina HiSeq 2500. To reduce PCR and sequencing biases, unique molecular identifiers were built into the TCR beta cDNA libraries. Some 500,000 cDNA molecules were obtained for every 1 to 10 million input T cells, so each molecule roughly corresponded to one T cell. The patient libraries were prepared and sequenced with the same protocol used for the earlier healthy control dataset. Samples belonging to the same batch were prepared together, multiplexed and sequenced on a shared HiSeq lane. Per the authors' processing: Raw barcoded reads were processed with MIGEC, discarding single-read molecular identifier groups before consensus assembly and CDR3 extraction. Clonotype tables were post-analysed with VDJtools, normalizing diversity by down-sampling all datasets to the smallest sample size. In repertoire overlap clustering, CDR3 amino acid sequences, but not nucleotide sequences, were matched to correct batch-related cross-sample contamination. TCRdb's own reprocessing of the public reads used fastp at Q25 and MiXCR and kept productive beta chains. Rows with one shared CDR3 protein collapse into an entry with the most common genes and DNA. The V and J calls were determined by TCRdb, not by the authors. The sample profile shows almost 700,000 distinct CDR3 sequences; approximately 60% of them were found once. Clones ranked in the top ten supply about 11% of the sample.

TCR beta repertoires were profiled from peripheral blood of under 15 young patients with multiple sclerosis to demonstrate the VDJtools post-analysis software. The patients with multiple sclerosis were children and adolescents between about 6 and 16 years of age. The rearranged chain carries TRBV20-1 and TRBJ1-2, and TRBD1 may be the D gene, going by 6 matching bases. The sample taken for sequencing was blood. This receptor was taken from a girl aged 2-10 years with multiple sclerosis. The nucleotides read TGCAGTGCTAGAGATGGGGGCGCGGGCTATGGCTACACCTTC. It translates as CSARDGGAGYGYTF.